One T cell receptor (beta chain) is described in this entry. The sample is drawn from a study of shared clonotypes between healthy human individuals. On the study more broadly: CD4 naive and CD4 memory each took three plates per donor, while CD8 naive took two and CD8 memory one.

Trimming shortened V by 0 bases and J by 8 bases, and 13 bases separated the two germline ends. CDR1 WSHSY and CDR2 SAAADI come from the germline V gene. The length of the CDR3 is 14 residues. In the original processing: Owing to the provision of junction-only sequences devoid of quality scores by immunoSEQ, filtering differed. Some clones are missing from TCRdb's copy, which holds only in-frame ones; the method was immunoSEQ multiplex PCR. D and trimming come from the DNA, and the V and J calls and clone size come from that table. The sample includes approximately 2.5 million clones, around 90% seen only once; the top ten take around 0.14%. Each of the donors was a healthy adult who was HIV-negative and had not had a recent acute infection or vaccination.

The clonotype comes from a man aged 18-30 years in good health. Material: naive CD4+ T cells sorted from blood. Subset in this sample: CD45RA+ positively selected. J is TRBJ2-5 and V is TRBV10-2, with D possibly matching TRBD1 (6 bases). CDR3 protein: CASSESRGISTQYF. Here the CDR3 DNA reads TGCGCCAGCAGTGAGTCAAGGGGGATTAGTACCCAGTACTTC.